The sample holds a few counts of the clone carrying this TCR beta chain. The data stem from a study of blood T cell repertoires in COVID-19. Participants were placed into cohorts based on the clinical history they reported. Study processing details: Counts of nucleated cells, estimated from reference gene primer amplification, were obtained. Sequenced by immunoSEQ multiplex PCR; TCRdb stores in-frame clones only, minus some. That table furnishes V, J and clone size, whereas the DNA furnished D and trimming. The table records around 330,000 clones, around 90% of them present only once. Germline CDR1 KGHDR, CDR2 SFDVKD. The V gene end was trimmed by 7 bases and the J gene end by 6 bases; junction bases not matched to a gene: 15. The CDR3 extends over 16 amino acids.

The chain carries TRBV24-1 and TRBJ2-7; 9 nucleotides agree with TRBD1. The clonotype originates from a man aged 55 to 70 who had recovered from COVID-19. The sequencing input was PBMCs or T cells enriched from blood (not recorded which). The DNA of the CDR3 is TGTGCCACCAGGGAGATATTCGTGGACAGGGGTCGCGAGCAGTACTTC. As protein: CATREIFVDRGREQYF.